The following is a T cell receptor beta chain sequence with its context. The use of a sample-barcoded 5' primer and a J-beta primer mix characterized a second PCR of about 6 to 11 cycles. A single record per CDR3 protein comes from TCRdb applying MiXCR to the 5' RACE reads. The sample gives about 1 million distinct CDR3 sequences, more than 40% of which show up once; approximately 17% is in the top ten. The entry originates in a study of blood T cells in healthy people across ages. V dropped 8 bases and J dropped 6 bases, with 17 bases sitting between them. Germline V gene lookup returns CDR1 MNHEY and CDR2 SVGAGI. This CDR3 contains 13 residues.

The genes are TRBV6-5 and TRBJ2-7; D is perhaps TRBD1 (5 bases). The TCR sequence derives from a woman aged 55-75 years in good health. The material sequenced was blood. CDR3 sequence (DNA): TGTGCCAGCGTGGGGCGACTCACCCCCGAGCAGTACTTC. This codes for CASVGRLTPEQYF.